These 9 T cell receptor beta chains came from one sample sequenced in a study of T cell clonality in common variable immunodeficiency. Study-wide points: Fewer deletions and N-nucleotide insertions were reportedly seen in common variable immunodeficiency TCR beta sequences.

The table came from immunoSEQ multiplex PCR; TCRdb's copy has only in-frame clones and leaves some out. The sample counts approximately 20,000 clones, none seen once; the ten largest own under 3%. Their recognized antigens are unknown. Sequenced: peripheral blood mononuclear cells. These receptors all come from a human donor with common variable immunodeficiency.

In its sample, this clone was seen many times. CDR3 DNA, as far as it was read: TGTGCCAGCAGCCAAGATCTAACTCGCGACAGGGTTGGGGACACCGGGGAG. Its translation is CASSQDLTRDRVGDTGE. The whole CDR3 protein is CASSQDLTRDRVGDTGELFF. This chain links TRBV4-2 with TRBJ2-2; 7 bases line up with TRBD1. The CDR3 goes on 3 residues after the read ends, and that part is filled in from the germline J gene. Germline V CDR1 and CDR2: LGHNA, YNFKEQ. V gave up 0 bases and J gave up 3 bases; unmatched junction bases: 16. This CDR3 is built from 20 residues.

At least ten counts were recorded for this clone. The part of the CDR3 DNA that was read is TGTGCCATCAGTGAGTCGCGGCTCTCCAGGGGTTACGAG. Protein product: CAISESRLSRGYE. The complete CDR3 reads CAISESRLSRGYEQYF. This sequence joins TRBV10-3 and TRBJ2-7; TRBD1 might be the D (6 bases). The CDR3 goes on 3 residues after the read ends, and that part is filled in from the germline J gene. CDR3 size: 16 residues. Trimming took off 0 bases at V and 4 bases at J, with 16 bases between the two ends. Germline lookup yields CDR1 ENHRY and CDR2 SYGVKD.

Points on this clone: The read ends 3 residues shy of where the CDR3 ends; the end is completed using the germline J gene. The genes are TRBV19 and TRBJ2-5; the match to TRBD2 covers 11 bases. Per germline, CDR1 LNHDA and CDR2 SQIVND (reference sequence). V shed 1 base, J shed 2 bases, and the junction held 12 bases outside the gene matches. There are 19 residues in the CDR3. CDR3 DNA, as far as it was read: TGTGCCAGTAGTATAGGTGGCGGACTAGCGGGCTTAATGCAAGAGACC. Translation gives CASSIGGGLAGLMQET. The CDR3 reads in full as CASSIGGGLAGLMQETQYF.

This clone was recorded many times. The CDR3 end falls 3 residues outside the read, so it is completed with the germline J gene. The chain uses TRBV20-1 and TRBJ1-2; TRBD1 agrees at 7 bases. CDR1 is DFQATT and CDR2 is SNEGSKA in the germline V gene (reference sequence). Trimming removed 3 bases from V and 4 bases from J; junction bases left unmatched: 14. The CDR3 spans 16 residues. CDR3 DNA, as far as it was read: TGCAGTGCTAGTGGGGTAGGGGGCACCCATCTCTATGGC. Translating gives CSASGVGGTHLYG. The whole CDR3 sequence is CSASGVGGTHLYGYTF.

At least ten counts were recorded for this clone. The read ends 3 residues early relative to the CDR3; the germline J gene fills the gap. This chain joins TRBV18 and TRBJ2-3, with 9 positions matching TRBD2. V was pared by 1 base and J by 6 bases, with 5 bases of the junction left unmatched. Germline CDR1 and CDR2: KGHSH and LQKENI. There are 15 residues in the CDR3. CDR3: CASSPRGGGMDTQYF. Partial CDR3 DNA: TGTGCCAGCTCACCACGCGGGGGGGGAATGGATACG.

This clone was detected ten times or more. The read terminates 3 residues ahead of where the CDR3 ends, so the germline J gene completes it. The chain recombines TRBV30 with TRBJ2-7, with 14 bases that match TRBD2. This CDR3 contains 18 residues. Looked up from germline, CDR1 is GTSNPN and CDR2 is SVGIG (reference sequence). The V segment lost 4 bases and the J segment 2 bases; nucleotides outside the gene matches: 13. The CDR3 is CAWKGLAGEGGVTYEQYF. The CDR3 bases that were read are TGTGCCTGGAAGGGACTAGCGGGAGAGGGGGGGGTGACCTACGAG.

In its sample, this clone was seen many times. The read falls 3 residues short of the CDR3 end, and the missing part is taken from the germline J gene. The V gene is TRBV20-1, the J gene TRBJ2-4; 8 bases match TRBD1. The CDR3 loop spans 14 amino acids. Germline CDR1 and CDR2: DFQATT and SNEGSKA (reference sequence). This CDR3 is CSARYHGQGFIQYF. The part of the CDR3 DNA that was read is TGCAGTGCTAGATACCATGGACAGGGTTTTATT.

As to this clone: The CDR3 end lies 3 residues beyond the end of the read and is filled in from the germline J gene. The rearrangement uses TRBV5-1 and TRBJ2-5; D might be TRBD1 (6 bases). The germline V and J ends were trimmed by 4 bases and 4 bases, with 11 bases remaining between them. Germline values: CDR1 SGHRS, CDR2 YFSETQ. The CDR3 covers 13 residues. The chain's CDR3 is CASSRTGPETQYF. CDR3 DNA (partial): TGCGCCAGCAGCCGAACAGGGCCAGAGACC.

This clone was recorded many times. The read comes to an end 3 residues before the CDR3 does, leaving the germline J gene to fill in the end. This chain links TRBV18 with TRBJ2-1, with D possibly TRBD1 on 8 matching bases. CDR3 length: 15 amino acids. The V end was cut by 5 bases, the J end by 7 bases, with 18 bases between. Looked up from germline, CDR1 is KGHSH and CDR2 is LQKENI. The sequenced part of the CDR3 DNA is TGTGCCAGCTCAACAGGGGGGGCTTCTTGGAATGAG. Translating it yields CASSTGGASWNE. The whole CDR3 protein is CASSTGGASWNEQFF.